This T cell receptor (beta chain) was documented in a study of regulatory T cells in long-lasting Graves disease. Regarding time point: newly diagnosed GD, antithyroid drugs for less than 3 months. RNA from PBMCs was the source of the TCR library. The EDTA tubes were filled with 8.5 to 9.5 milliliters of drawn peripheral blood. The CDR3 is made up of 12 amino acids. Between the trimmed V and J ends, which lost 5 bases and 4 bases, there was a span of 6 bases. Germline CDR1 SGHTA, CDR2 FQGNSA. Whole-study results and caveats: Favored gene segments in persistent disease were TRBV28, TRBJ1-2 and TRBJ2-5. Persistent patients had more shared public clonotypes (about 2,800) than new patients (about 920).

Library construction for TCR beta used iRepertoire HTBI primers and Arm-PCR of CDR3 regions. Each CDR3 protein gets one entry after TCRdb re-called the multiplex PCR reads with MiXCR. The data contain some 250,000 distinct CDR3 sequences, about 18% of them singletons. This clonotype was picked up many times. As yet, its antigen is unknown. The same data also went into a second study, on T cells in Graves' hyperthyroidism and ophthalmopathy. In that study: The HTBI primer set served for first-round RT-PCR of the TCR CDR3.

This clonotype was sampled from a woman aged 25-40 years with Graves disease. The chain combines TRBV7-2 with TRBJ2-1; D is unclear. Sequences were derived from peripheral blood mononuclear cells (PBMCs), sampled at new diagnosis, from a patient treated with antithyroid drugs. This CDR3 reads CASSNLYNEQFF. The CDR3 region has the DNA TGTGCCAGCAGCAACTTATACAATGAGCAGTTCTTC.